This T cell receptor beta chain came from a study of T cell clusters in autoimmune cytopenias. The germline CDR1 and CDR2 sequences are ENHRY and SYGVKD. The CDR3 covers 15 residues. TRB rearrangements were amplified by touch-down multiplex PCR with mixed TRB-A/B primers. TCRdb re-analyzed the multiplex PCR reads; it lists each CDR3 protein once, without DNA. The table for this sample gives roughly 10,000 distinct CDR3 sequences. Each sample's input was 250 ng genomic DNA, some 34,000 genome equivalents. These data also formed part of another study, on T cell repertoires in aging, cancer and after chemotherapy. According to that study: Median generation probability rose over the chemotherapy interval in each cancer cohort, suggesting rebound thymic output.

Material: peripheral blood. The rearrangement joins TRBV10-3 to TRBJ2-5; TCRdb picks TRBD1, but there is no DNA to check that call. This TCR was recovered from a human donor in good health. CDR3 loop: CAISDRTGRGETQYF.